One T cell receptor (beta chain) is described in this entry. The target antigen is unknown. TCRdb called the reads again in MiXCR, with one record for every CDR3 protein. In the table there are approximately 730,000 distinct CDR3 sequences, approximately 33% of which are singletons. This entry is derived from a study of T cell repertoires in cytomegalovirus infection. This CDR3 contains 15 residues. Per germline, CDR1 MNHEY and CDR2 SVGEGT. Trimming at V came to 6 bases and at J to 2 bases, leaving 9 bases not matched to a gene. The sample consisted of cultured PBMCs, taken from culture after CMV antigen stimulation. The chain has TRBV6-2 or TRBV6-3 and TRBJ2-7, with 8 positions matching TRBD1. This sequence was found in a human donor in good health (CMV status not recorded). Some clones in this sample may be carry-over from other donors' samples. The CDR3 DNA reads as TGTGCCAGCAGGGGGGGCGGACAGGGCGCCTACGAGCAGTACTTC. This gives the protein CASRGGGQGAYEQYF.